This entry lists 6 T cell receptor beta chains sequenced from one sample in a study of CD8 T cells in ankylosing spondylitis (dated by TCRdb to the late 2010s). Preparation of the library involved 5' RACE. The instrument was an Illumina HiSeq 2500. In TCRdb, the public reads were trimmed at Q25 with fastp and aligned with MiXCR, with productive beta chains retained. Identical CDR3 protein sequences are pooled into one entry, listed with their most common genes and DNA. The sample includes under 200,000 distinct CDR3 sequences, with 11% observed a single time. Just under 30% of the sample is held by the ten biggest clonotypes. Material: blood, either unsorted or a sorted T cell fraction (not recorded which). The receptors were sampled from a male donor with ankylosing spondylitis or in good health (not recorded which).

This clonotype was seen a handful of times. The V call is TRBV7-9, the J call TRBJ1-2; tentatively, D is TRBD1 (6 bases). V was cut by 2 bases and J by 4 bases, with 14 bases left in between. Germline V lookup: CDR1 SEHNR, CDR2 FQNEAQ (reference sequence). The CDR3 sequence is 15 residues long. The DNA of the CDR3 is TGTGCCAGCAGCTTATCGCTAGACAGGATCTATGGCTACACCTTC. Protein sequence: CASSLSLDRIYGYTF.

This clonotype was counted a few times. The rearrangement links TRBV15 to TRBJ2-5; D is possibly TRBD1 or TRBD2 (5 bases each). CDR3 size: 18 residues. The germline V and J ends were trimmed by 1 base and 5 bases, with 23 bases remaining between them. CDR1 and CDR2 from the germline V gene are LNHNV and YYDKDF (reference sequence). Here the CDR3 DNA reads TGTGCCACCAGCAGAGGATTGGGGACCGCCTCGCGAGCGGAGACCCAGTACTTC. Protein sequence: CATSRGLGTASRAETQYF.

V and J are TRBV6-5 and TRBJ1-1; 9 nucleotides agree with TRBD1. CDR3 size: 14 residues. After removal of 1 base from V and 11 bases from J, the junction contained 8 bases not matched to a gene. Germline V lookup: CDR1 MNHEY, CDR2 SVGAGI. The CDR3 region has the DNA TGTGCCAGCAGTTACTTAGGACAGGGGAGTGAGGCTTTCTTT. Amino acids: CASSYLGQGSEAFF.

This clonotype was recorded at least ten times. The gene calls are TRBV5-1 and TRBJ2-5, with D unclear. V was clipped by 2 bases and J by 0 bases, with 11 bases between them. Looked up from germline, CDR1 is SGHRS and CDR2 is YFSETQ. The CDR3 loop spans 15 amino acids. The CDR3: CASSLTPAYQETQYF. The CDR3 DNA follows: TGCGCCAGCAGCTTAACTCCAGCTTACCAAGAGACCCAGTACTTC.

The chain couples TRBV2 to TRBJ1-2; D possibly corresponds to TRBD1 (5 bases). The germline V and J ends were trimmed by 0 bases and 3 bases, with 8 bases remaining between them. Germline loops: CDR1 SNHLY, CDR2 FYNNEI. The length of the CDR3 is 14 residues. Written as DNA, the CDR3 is TGTGCCAGCAGTGAAGCAGGGGAGCACTATGGCTACACCTTC. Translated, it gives CASSEAGEHYGYTF.

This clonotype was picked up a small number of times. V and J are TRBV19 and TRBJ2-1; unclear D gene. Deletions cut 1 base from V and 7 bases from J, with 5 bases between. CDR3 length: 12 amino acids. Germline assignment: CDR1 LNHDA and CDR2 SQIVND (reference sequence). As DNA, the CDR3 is TGTGCCAGTAGTATAGGAGGAAATGAGCAGTTCTTC. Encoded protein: CASSIGGNEQFF.